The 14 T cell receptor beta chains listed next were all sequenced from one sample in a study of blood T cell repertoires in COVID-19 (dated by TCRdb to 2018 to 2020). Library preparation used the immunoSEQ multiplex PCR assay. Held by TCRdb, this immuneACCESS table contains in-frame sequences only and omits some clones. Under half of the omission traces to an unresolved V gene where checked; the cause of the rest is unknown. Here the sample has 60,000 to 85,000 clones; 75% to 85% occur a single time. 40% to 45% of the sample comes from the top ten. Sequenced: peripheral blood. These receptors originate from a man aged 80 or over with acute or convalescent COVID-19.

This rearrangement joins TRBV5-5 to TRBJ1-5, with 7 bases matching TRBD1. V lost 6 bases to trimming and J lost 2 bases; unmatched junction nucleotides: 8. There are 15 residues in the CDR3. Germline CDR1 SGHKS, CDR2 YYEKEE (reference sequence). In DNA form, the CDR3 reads TGTGCCAGCAAGACAGGGTATGCGGGCAATCAGCCCCAGCATTTT. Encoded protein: CASKTGYAGNQPQHF.

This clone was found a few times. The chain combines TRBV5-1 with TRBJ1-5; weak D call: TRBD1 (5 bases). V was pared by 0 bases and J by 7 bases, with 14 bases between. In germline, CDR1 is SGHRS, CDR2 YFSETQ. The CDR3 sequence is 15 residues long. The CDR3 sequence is CASSLVGGAGQPQHF. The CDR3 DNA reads TGCGCCAGCAGCTTGGTGGGGGGAGCGGGGCAGCCCCAGCATTTT. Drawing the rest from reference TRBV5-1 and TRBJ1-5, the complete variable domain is KAGVTQTPRYLIKTRGQQVTLSCSPISGHRSVSWYQQTPGQGLQFLFEYFSETQRNKGNFPGRFSGRQFSNSRSEMNVSTLELGDSALYLCASSLVGGAGQPQHFGDGTRLSIL.

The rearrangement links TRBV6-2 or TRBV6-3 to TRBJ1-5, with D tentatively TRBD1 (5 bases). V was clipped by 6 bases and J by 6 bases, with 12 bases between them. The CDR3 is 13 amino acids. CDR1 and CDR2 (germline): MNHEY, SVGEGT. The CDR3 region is CASSGLRGQPQHF. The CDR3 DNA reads TGTGCCAGCAGCGGACTAAGGGGTCAGCCCCAGCATTTT.

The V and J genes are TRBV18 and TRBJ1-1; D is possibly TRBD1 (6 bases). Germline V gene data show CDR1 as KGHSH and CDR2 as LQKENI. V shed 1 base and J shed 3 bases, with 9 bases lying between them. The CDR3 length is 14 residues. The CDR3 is CASSPRGPDTEAFF. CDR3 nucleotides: TGTGCCAGCTCACCACGGGGGCCCGACACTGAAGCTTTCTTT.

The CDR3 sequence: CASSFFSGGASNEQFF. The CDR3 region has the DNA TGTGCCAGCAGCTTCTTTAGCGGGGGGGCCTCCAATGAGCAGTTCTTC. The chain has TRBV7-2 and TRBJ2-1; TRBD2 aligns across 11 bases. With 3 bases clipped from V and 6 bases from J, the junction kept 7 bases outside the gene matches. In germline, CDR1 is SGHTA, CDR2 FQGNSA. The CDR3 length is 16 residues.

The CDR3 nucleotides are TGTGCCAGCAGCTTAGCCGGACAGGGAAAGTACTTC. Its protein is CASSLAGQGKYF. The chain employs TRBV7-8 and TRBJ2-4; TRBD1 matches at 8 bases. The CDR3 consists of 12 residues. Germline CDR1 reads SGHVS; CDR2 reads FQNEAQ. Trimming at V came to 0 bases and at J to 14 bases, leaving 3 bases not matched to a gene.

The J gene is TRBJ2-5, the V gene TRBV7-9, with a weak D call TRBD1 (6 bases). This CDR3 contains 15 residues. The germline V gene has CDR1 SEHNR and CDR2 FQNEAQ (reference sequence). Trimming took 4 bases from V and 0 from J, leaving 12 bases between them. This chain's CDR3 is CASSYSGTYQETQYF. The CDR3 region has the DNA TGTGCCAGCAGCTATTCCGGGACATACCAAGAGACCCAGTACTTC.

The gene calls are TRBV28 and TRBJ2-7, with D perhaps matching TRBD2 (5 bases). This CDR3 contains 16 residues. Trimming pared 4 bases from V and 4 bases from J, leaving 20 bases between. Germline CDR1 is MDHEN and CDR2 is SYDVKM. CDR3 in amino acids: CASSSYETLREYEQYF. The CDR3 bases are TGTGCCAGCAGTTCATACGAGACTCTCCGGGAATACGAGCAGTACTTC. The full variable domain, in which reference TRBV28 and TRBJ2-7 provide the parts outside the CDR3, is DVKVTQSSRYLVKRTGEKVFLECVQDMDHENMFWYRQDPGLGLRLIYFSYDVKMKEKGDIPEGYSVSREKKERFSLILESASTNQTSMYLCASSSYETLREYEQYFGPGTRLTVT.

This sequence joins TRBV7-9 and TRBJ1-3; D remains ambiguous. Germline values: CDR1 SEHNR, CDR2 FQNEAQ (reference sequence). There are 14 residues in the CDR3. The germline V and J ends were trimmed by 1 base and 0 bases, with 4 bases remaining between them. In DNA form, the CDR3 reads TGTGCCAGCAGCTTAGGTCACTCTGGAAACACCATATATTTT. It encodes CASSLGHSGNTIYF.

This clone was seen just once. CDR3 bases: TGTGCCAGCTCACCATACGTCCAGGACAAGGATGGCTACACCTTC. Its protein is CASSPYVQDKDGYTF. The chain joins TRBV18 to TRBJ1-2; tentative D call: TRBD1 (5 bases). CDR1 is KGHSH and CDR2 is LQKENI in the germline V gene. This CDR3 region has 15 residues. V was shortened by 2 bases and J by 6 bases, with 16 bases between the two germline ends.

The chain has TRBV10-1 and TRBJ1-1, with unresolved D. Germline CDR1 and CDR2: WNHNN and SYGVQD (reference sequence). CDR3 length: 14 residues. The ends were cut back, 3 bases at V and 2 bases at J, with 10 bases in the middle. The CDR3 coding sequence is TGCGCCAGCAGTGACGGGAACCAAAACACTGAAGCTTTCTTT. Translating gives CASSDGNQNTEAFF.

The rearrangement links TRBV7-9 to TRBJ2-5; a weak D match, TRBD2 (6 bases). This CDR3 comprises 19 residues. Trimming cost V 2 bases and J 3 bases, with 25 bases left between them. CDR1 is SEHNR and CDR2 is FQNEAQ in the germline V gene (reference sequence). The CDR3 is CASSLKLTPGVGQKETQYF. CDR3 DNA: TGTGCCAGCAGCTTAAAATTAACCCCGGGGGTAGGACAAAAAGAGACCCAGTACTTC.

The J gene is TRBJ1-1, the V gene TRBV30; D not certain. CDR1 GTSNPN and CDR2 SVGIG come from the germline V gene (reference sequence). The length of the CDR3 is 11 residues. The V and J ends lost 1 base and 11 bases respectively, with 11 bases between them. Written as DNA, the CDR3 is TGTGCCTGGAGTGATTTAGTCGCGGCTTTCTTT. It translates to CAWSDLVAAFF.

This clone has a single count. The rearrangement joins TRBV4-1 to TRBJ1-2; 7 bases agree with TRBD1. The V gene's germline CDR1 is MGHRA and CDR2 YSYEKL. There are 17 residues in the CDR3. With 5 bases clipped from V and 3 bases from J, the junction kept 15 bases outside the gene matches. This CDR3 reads CASSSTGRTWLDYGYTF. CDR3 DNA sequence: TGCGCCAGCAGCTCGACAGGGCGAACATGGTTGGACTATGGCTACACCTTC.